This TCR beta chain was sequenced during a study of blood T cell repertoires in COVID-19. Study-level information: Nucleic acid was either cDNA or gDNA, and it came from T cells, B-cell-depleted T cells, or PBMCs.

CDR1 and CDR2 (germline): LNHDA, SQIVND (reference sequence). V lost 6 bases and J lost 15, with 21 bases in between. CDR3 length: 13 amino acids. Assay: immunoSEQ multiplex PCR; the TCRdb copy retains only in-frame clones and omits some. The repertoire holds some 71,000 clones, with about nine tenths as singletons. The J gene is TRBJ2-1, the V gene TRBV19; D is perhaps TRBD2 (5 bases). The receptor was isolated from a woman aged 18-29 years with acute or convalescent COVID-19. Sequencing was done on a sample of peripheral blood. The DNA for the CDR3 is TGTGCCAGTAGCGTAAAACTAGACTCAGTTCCGTTCTTC. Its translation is CASSVKLDSVPFF.